One and the same sample provided the 20 T cell receptor beta chains below, sequenced in a study of shared clonotypes between healthy human individuals. TCRdb keeps only in-frame clones here, not all; method: immunoSEQ multiplex PCR. The profile shows 1 million to 1.2 million clones, about 72% of them singletons. Sequencing was done on a sample of memory CD4+ T cells from PBMCs. Subset described: CD45RA-negative fraction. These receptors were obtained from a man younger than 35 in good health. Some clones in this sample may be carry-over from other donors' samples.

The chain has TRBV28 and TRBJ1-2; 9 nucleotides match TRBD1. There are 15 residues in the CDR3. Germline values: CDR1 MDHEN, CDR2 SYDVKM. V gave up 4 bases and J gave up 8 bases; unmatched junction bases: 11. CDR3 DNA: TGTGCCAGCAGTTCTGGACAGGGGTGGGGGTTGGGCTACACCTTC. Amino acids: CASSSGQGWGLGYTF.

The chain uses TRBV23-1 and TRBJ2-7; a possible D gene is TRBD1 (6 bases). TRBV23-1 belongs to the ORF category, with a function that is uncertain. V lost 4 bases, J lost 6 bases, and 13 bases lay in between. The CDR3 has 13 amino acids. The CDR3 sequence: CASSPDSSAEQYF. The CDR3 region has the DNA TGCGCCAGCAGTCCGGACAGCTCCGCCGAGCAGTACTTC.

This clone was seen once. The chain uses TRBV11-2 and TRBJ2-1; 7 bases fit TRBD1. V was clipped by 5 bases and J by 2 bases; unmatched bases: 3. This CDR3 is built from 14 residues. CDR1 and CDR2 (germline): SGHAT, FQNNGV. The CDR3 DNA reads as TGTGCCAGCAGCGACAGGGTGGCCTACAATGAGCAGTTCTTC. Translation: CASSDRVAYNEQFF.

On this clone itself: A much larger clone lies one base from this, so it may be a read error. The V gene is TRBV7-2, the J gene TRBJ2-7; 15 bases agree with TRBD2. Trimming removed 6 bases from V and 3 bases from J; junction bases left unmatched: 12. Germline CDR1 reads SGHTA; CDR2 reads FQGNSA. This CDR3 has 18 amino acids. CDR3 loop: CASRPGTSGRRIGYEQYF. The DNA for the CDR3 is TGTGCCAGCAGGCCTGGGACTAGCGGGAGGAGAATTGGCTACGAGCAGTACTTC.

V and J are TRBV11-3 and TRBJ2-3; TRBD1 matches at 7 bases. Trimming removed 5 bases from V and 6 bases from J; junction bases left unmatched: 11. The CDR3 has 15 amino acids. Germline assignment: CDR1 SGHNT and CDR2 YENEEA. The CDR3 sequence is CASSAQGNLGDTQYF. The DNA for the CDR3 is TGTGCCAGCAGCGCACAGGGGAACCTCGGGGATACGCAGTATTTT.

On this clone: A clone one base away is much larger, so this may be a read error. Other nucleotide sequences in the sample specify the same CDR3. The chain combines TRBV7-9 with TRBJ2-7; 7 bases are a match to TRBD1. CDR1 is SEHNR, CDR2 FQNEAQ, per germline (reference sequence). This CDR3 contains 13 residues. The V segment lost 5 bases and the J segment 0 bases; nucleotides outside the gene matches: 1. DNA for the CDR3: TGTGCCAGCAGCCGACAGGGCTCCTACGAGCAGTACTTC. It encodes CASSRQGSYEQYF.

The chain couples TRBV5-6 to TRBJ1-2, with unresolved D. CDR1 is SGHDT and CDR2 is YYEEEE in the germline V gene. The CDR3 totals 15 residues. V dropped 4 bases and J dropped 3 bases, with 16 bases sitting between them. The CDR3, as DNA: TGTGCCAGCAGCCGGTGGGAGGTGGGAGACTATGGCTACACCTTC. Amino acids: CASSRWEVGDYGYTF.

The chain couples TRBV5-1 to TRBJ1-1; no clear D. V lost 5 bases and J lost 3, with 14 bases in between. The CDR3 totals 14 residues. Germline CDR1 reads SGHRS; CDR2 reads YFSETQ. The CDR3 region has the DNA TGCGCCAGCAGTACCCTAACCGGGGACACTGAAGCTTTCTTT. Translated: CASSTLTGDTEAFF.

This chain connects TRBV7-2 to TRBJ1-1; 8 nucleotides line up with TRBD1. This CDR3 region has 13 residues. Looked up from germline, CDR1 is SGHTA and CDR2 is FQGNSA. The junction had 9 bases not matched to a gene; V was cut back by 6 bases and J by 9 bases. The CDR3 bases are TGTGCCAGCAGTTTCAACAGGGGGGGTAAAGCTTTCTTT. This translates into CASSFNRGGKAFF.

The chain employs TRBV27 and TRBJ1-2, with 9 bases matching TRBD1. Germline V lookup: CDR1 MNHEY, CDR2 SMNVEV (reference sequence). This CDR3 spans 15 amino acids. The ends lost 5 bases at V and 8 bases at J; junction bases unmatched: 12. CDR3 sequence reads: CASSPSPHRGHGYTF. Here the CDR3 DNA reads TGTGCCAGCAGTCCATCCCCCCACAGGGGGCACGGCTACACCTTC.

The J gene is TRBJ2-3, the V gene TRBV6-5; 11 bases match TRBD2. The CDR3 is made up of 15 amino acids. CDR1 and CDR2 from the germline V gene are MNHEY and SVGAGI. The junction had 5 bases not matched to a gene; V was cut back by 7 bases and J by 2 bases. The DNA of the CDR3 is TGTGCCAGCACCCGACTAGCGGGGTACACAGATACGCAGTATTTT. Translated, it gives CASTRLAGYTDTQYF.

This chain links TRBV2 with TRBJ1-2; weak D call: TRBD1 (5 bases). V lost 6 bases and J lost 6, with 17 bases in between. Germline V lookup: CDR1 SNHLY, CDR2 FYNNEI. There are 14 residues in the CDR3. The CDR3 DNA follows: TGTGCCAGCAGCCCGTCCCGGGACGTTGATGGCTACACCTTC. Translation: CASSPSRDVDGYTF.

This chain links TRBV4-2 with TRBJ2-3, with 11 bases that match TRBD2. The CDR3 totals 14 residues. The germline V gene has CDR1 LGHNA and CDR2 YNFKEQ. V dropped 10 bases and J dropped 5; count of bases not matched to a gene: 8. The CDR3 DNA follows: TGTGCCACACTTAGCGGGAGGGCCCAAGATACGCAGTATTTT. Its protein is CATLSGRAQDTQYF.

There are a few counts of this clone. The chain uses TRBV11-2 and TRBJ1-2; D unclear. CDR1 SGHAT and CDR2 FQNNGV come from the germline V gene. The length of the CDR3 is 12 residues. V dropped 5 bases and J dropped 8 bases, with 12 bases sitting between them. CDR3 protein: CASSRPGEGYTF. Here the CDR3 DNA reads TGTGCCAGCAGCCGGCCAGGAGAGGGCTACACCTTC.

This chain connects TRBV7-3 to TRBJ1-2, with D uncertain. Germline CDR1 is SGHTA and CDR2 is FQGTGA. The CDR3 spans 15 residues. The V end was cut by 2 bases, the J end by 0 bases, with 10 bases between. This chain's CDR3 is CASSLFRGPNYGYTF. CDR3 nucleotides: TGTGCCAGCAGCTTATTTCGCGGGCCTAACTATGGCTACACCTTC.

This clone has more than one count but fewer than ten. The chain recombines TRBV4-1 with TRBJ1-2; D is unclear. The CDR3 extends over 14 amino acids. Germline CDR1 and CDR2: MGHRA and YSYEKL. Between the trimmed V and J ends, which lost 3 bases and 4 bases, there was a span of 12 bases. This CDR3 reads CASSQEIESYGYTF. Here the CDR3 DNA reads TGCGCCAGCAGCCAGGAGATAGAGTCCTATGGCTACACCTTC.

About this clone: This could be a read error, since a much larger clone is one nucleotide away. The identical CDR3 is also encoded by other nucleotide sequences in the sample. The genes are TRBV28 and TRBJ2-1; D is unresolved. Trimming cost V 2 bases and J 4 bases, with 3 bases left between them. Per the germline V gene, CDR1 is MDHEN and CDR2 is SYDVKM. CDR3 length: 12 residues. For the CDR3, the DNA is TGTGCCAGCAGTTTAGGTTACAATGAGCAGTTCTTC. Its translation is CASSLGYNEQFF.

The V and J genes are TRBV5-1 and TRBJ2-5, with TRBD2 matching over 8 bases. From germline, CDR1 is SGHRS and CDR2 YFSETQ. This CDR3 is built from 14 residues. Trimming took 7 bases from V and 4 from J; bases not matched to a gene: 9. The CDR3 is CASRALLAGETQYF. The CDR3 DNA reads as TGCGCCAGCCGCGCCCTTCTAGCGGGAGAGACCCAGTACTTC.

The chain employs TRBV19 and TRBJ2-2, with no clear D. The V and J ends lost 4 bases and 7 bases respectively, with 7 bases between them. This CDR3 is 12 amino acids long. The germline V gene has CDR1 LNHDA and CDR2 SQIVND (reference sequence). The CDR3 here is CASSTFVGELFF. The CDR3 nucleotides read TGTGCCAGTAGTACATTCGTCGGGGAGCTGTTTTTT. Full variable domain (rest looked up from reference TRBV19 and TRBJ2-2): DGGITQSPKYLFRKEGQNVTLSCEQNLNHDAMYWYRQDPGQGLRLIYYSQIVNDFQKGDIAEGYSVSREKKESFPLTVTSAQKNPTAFYLCASSTFVGELFFGEGSRLTVL.

About this clone: Distinct nucleotide sequences in the sample also encode this CDR3. This sequence joins TRBV5-4 and TRBJ2-3, with 13 bases that match TRBD2. Germline loops: CDR1 SGHNT, CDR2 YYREEE (reference sequence). The CDR3 runs to 16 residues. Unmatched junction bases numbered 2, after V lost 4 bases and J lost 0 bases. The CDR3 sequence is CASSRGLAGSTDTQYF. The CDR3 DNA sequence: TGTGCCAGCAGCAGGGGACTAGCGGGGAGCACAGATACGCAGTATTTT.